The entry below describes one T cell receptor beta chain. Its target is not known. The sample belongs to a study of CXCR3-negative and CXCR3-positive naive CD8 T cells. Study findings and constraints: Relative to CXCR3-negative naive cells, CXCR3-positive naive cells had more hydrophobic TRB CDR3s.

This CDR3 spans 14 amino acids. Germline V gene data show CDR1 as GTSNPN and CDR2 as SVGIG (reference sequence). Subsets of CD8+ T cells were each sorted in triplicate at approximately 270,000 cells apiece. Naive CD8+ T cells were CD45RO-CCR7+CD27+CD95-. 5' RACE with UMI labels generated the TRB cDNA libraries. TCRdb reprocessed the 5' RACE reads and reports one entry per CDR3 protein, with no DNA. The sample's table shows 60,000 to 65,000 distinct CDR3 sequences. The chain uses TRBV30 and TRBJ2-7; TCRdb outputs TRBD1, but without DNA this stays unchecked. This clonotype was sampled from a human donor in good health. Some clones in this sample may be carry-over from other donors' samples. The specimen sequenced was naive CXCR3+ CD8+ T cells from blood. The subset is: CD45RO-CCR7+CD27+CD95- naive CD8+ T cells expressing CXCR3 (TNR3+). CDR3 protein: CAWSSGTGAWEQYF.